A single sample gave rise to the 26 T cell receptor beta chains below, sequenced in a study of blood T cell repertoires in COVID-19. TCRdb's copy holds only in-frame clones and misses some; the assay was immunoSEQ multiplex PCR. The table records approximately 230,000 clones, 86% of them present only once. Sequenced: PBMCs or T cells enriched from blood (not recorded which). All receptors come from a man in his forties or fifties who had recovered from COVID-19.

The chain carries TRBV4-3 and TRBJ2-1; perhaps TRBD2 as D (5 bases). The germline V gene encodes CDR1 LGHNA and CDR2 YSLEER. The V and J ends lost 3 bases and 7 bases respectively, with 13 bases between them. The CDR3 runs to 14 residues. CDR3 sequence (DNA): TGCGCCAGCAGCCATTACGGTTCGGGGAATGAGCAGTTCTTC. This translates into CASSHYGSGNEQFF.

V usage is TRBV11-1 and J usage is TRBJ2-7; 14 bases fit TRBD2. Per the germline V gene, CDR1 is SGHAT and CDR2 is FQDESV (reference sequence). V gave up 4 bases and J gave up 2 bases; unmatched junction bases: 4. The CDR3 length is 16 residues. CDR3 protein: CASSSGLAGGPYEQYF. DNA of the CDR3: TGTGCCAGCAGCTCAGGACTAGCGGGAGGCCCCTACGAGCAGTACTTC.

This chain links TRBV9 with TRBJ2-7, with 9 bases lining up with TRBD1. Trimming removed 2 bases from V and 5 bases from J; junction bases left unmatched: 8. CDR1 and CDR2 (germline): SGDLS, YYNGEE. This CDR3 has 15 amino acids. For the CDR3, the DNA is TGTGCCAGCAGCGTGAGCGGGACAGGGTTCGACGAGCAGTACTTC. It is translated as CASSVSGTGFDEQYF.

The chain couples TRBV15 to TRBJ1-2, with 7 bases lining up with TRBD1. CDR1 is LNHNV, CDR2 YYDKDF, per germline (reference sequence). This CDR3 is built from 14 residues. The V segment lost 1 base and the J segment 8 bases; nucleotides outside the gene matches: 7. Written as DNA, the CDR3 is TGTGCCACCAGCAGAGGGATGACAGGGATCGGCTACACCTTC. It translates to CATSRGMTGIGYTF. Full variable domain (outside the CDR3, taken from reference TRBV15 and TRBJ1-2): DAMVIQNPRYQVTQFGKPVTLSCSQTLNHNVMYWYQQKSSQAPKLLFHYYDKDFNNEADTPDNFQSRRPNTSFCFLDIRSPGLGDTAMYLCATSRGMTGIGYTFGSGTRLTVV.

The CDR3 region is CASSTPGFSREQYF. CDR3 nucleotides: TGTGCCAGCAGCACGCCGGGATTCTCACGGGAGCAGTACTTC. This sequence joins TRBV3-1 (or the pseudogene TRBV3-2) and TRBJ2-7; perhaps TRBD2 as D (5 bases). This CDR3 has 14 amino acids. CDR1 is LGHDT, CDR2 YNNKEL, per germline (reference sequence). V lost 5 bases to trimming and J lost 7 bases, with 18 bases between them.

The chain combines TRBV4-1 with TRBJ2-2; the D is unclear. V shed 0 bases and J shed 8 bases, with 7 bases lying between them. Looked up from germline, CDR1 is MGHRA and CDR2 is YSYEKL. The CDR3 is made up of 13 amino acids. The CDR3 reads CASSQDNWGELFF. The CDR3 nucleotides are TGCGCCAGCAGCCAAGACAACTGGGGGGAGCTGTTTTTT.

The gene calls are TRBV30 and TRBJ1-4; the D is unclear. The length of the CDR3 is 14 residues. Germline V gives CDR1 GTSNPN, CDR2 SVGIG (reference sequence). V was cut by 0 bases and J by 8 bases, with 13 bases left in between. Here the CDR3 reads CAWSVGVKDEKLFF. The CDR3 DNA is TGTGCCTGGAGTGTCGGGGTAAAGGACGAAAAACTGTTTTTT.

The chain carries TRBV12-3 or TRBV12-4 and TRBJ1-1; the D gene is possibly TRBD1 (6 bases). V was shortened by 5 bases and J by 2 bases, with 9 bases between the two germline ends. The CDR3 covers 13 residues. The DNA of the CDR3 is TGTGCCAGCAGTACACAGGGAAACACTGAAGCTTTCTTT. Its protein is CASSTQGNTEAFF.

The chain has TRBV2 and TRBJ1-1; a possible D gene is TRBD1 (5 bases). The CDR3 is made up of 15 amino acids. Germline V gives CDR1 SNHLY, CDR2 FYNNEI. Trimming shortened V by 4 bases and J by 4 bases, and 16 bases separated the two germline ends. CDR3 sequence: CASSVGAAGVTEAFF. The CDR3 DNA follows: TGTGCCAGCAGTGTAGGTGCGGCGGGGGTCACTGAAGCTTTCTTT.

V usage is TRBV10-3 and J usage is TRBJ2-2, with a possible D match to TRBD1 (6 bases). The CDR3 has 16 residues. CDR1 and CDR2 (germline): ENHRY, SYGVKD. V was cut by 0 bases and J by 7 bases, with 15 bases left in between. The CDR3 is CAISESIGTSGGELFF. As DNA, the CDR3 is TGTGCCATCAGTGAGTCGATAGGGACAAGCGGCGGGGAGCTGTTTTTT.

V and J are TRBV4-1 and TRBJ2-4; D might be TRBD1 (7 bases). V shed 4 bases and J shed 4 bases, with 17 bases lying between them. The CDR3 is 16 amino acids. The germline gives CDR1 MGHRA, CDR2 YSYEKL. CDR3 in amino acids: CASSLTMGGQKNIQYF. The DNA of the CDR3 is TGCGCCAGCAGCCTCACCATGGGGGGACAGAAAAACATTCAGTACTTC.

In its sample, this clone was seen once. The chain links TRBV7-3 to TRBJ2-1; weak D call: TRBD2 (5 bases). In germline, CDR1 is SGHTA, CDR2 FQGTGA. Trimming stripped 4 bases from V and 0 bases from J, with 7 bases between. There are 14 residues in the CDR3. The CDR3 region is CASSSGYSYNEQFF. DNA of the CDR3: TGTGCCAGCAGCTCGGGGTACTCCTACAATGAGCAGTTCTTC.

This clone showed up just once. The rearrangement uses TRBV3-1 (or the pseudogene TRBV3-2) and TRBJ1-3; TRBD1 might be the D (5 bases). The V gene's germline CDR1 is LGHDT and CDR2 YNNKEL (reference sequence). Trimming stripped 2 bases from V and 4 bases from J, with 9 bases between. The CDR3 spans 14 residues. CDR3 in DNA: TGTGCCAGCAGCCAAAGGGGTCGGGGAAACACCATATATTTT. This codes for CASSQRGRGNTIYF.

This chain joins TRBV30 and TRBJ1-4; no clear D gene. The CDR3 is made up of 13 amino acids. V was shortened by 2 bases and J by 8 bases, with 12 bases between the two germline ends. The V gene's germline CDR1 is GTSNPN and CDR2 SVGIG (reference sequence). The CDR3 spells CAWSPGNREKLFF. The CDR3, as DNA: TGTGCCTGGAGTCCCGGGAATCGAGAAAAACTGTTTTTT.

This clone turned up a few times. The chain recombines TRBV2 with TRBJ1-3; 8 positions agree with TRBD1. V dropped 5 bases and J dropped 11; count of bases not matched to a gene: 11. Germline V lookup: CDR1 SNHLY, CDR2 FYNNEI. This CDR3 has 14 amino acids. In DNA, the CDR3 is TGTGCCAGCAGTCGGGACAGGACCGTTATAGCCATATATTTT. This gives the protein CASSRDRTVIAIYF.

The CDR3: CASSFDGSGSTLSYEQYF. CDR3 nucleotide sequence: TGCGCCAGCAGCTTTGACGGTAGCGGGAGCACCCTCTCCTACGAGCAGTACTTC. This chain joins TRBV4-1 and TRBJ2-7; 9 bases match TRBD2. Losses at the gene ends were 5 bases for V and 0 bases for J; bases not matched to a gene: 14. Germline V gives CDR1 MGHRA, CDR2 YSYEKL. The CDR3 consists of 18 residues.

The chain employs TRBV27 and TRBJ2-7; 7 bases are shared with TRBD2. This CDR3 has 15 amino acids. V was clipped by 0 bases and J by 6 bases; unmatched bases: 8. The germline V gene has CDR1 MNHEY and CDR2 SMNVEV (reference sequence). The CDR3 loop is CASSLSASGKAEQYF. CDR3 nucleotide sequence: TGTGCCAGCAGTTTATCGGCCAGCGGGAAAGCCGAGCAGTACTTC.

The chain carries TRBV7-2 and TRBJ1-1; D gene uncertain. The V gene lost 3 bases and the J gene lost 4 bases, with 12 bases spanning the gap. This CDR3 region has 14 residues. Germline V CDR1 and CDR2: SGHTA, FQGNSA. The CDR3 region has the DNA TGTGCCAGCAGCTTCCACGAGGGTGGCACTGAAGCTTTCTTT. Translated: CASSFHEGGTEAFF.

V usage is TRBV5-1 and J usage is TRBJ2-1; possible D gene TRBD2, 6 bases. Trimming took off 1 base at V and 13 bases at J, with 9 bases between the two ends. CDR1 is SGHRS, CDR2 YFSETQ, per germline. The CDR3 contains 11 residues. DNA for the CDR3: TGCGCCAGCAGCTTGTTAGGACTACAGTTCTTC. It is translated as CASSLLGLQFF.

The chain employs TRBV29-1 and TRBJ1-2, with 12 bases identical to TRBD1. CDR3 size: 14 residues. Germline V CDR1 and CDR2: SQVTM, ANQGSEA. V shed 4 bases, J shed 7 bases, and the junction held 7 bases outside the gene matches. Here the CDR3 DNA reads TGCAGCGTTGCAGAGGGACAGGGGGCTAGTGGCTACACCTTC. Translated: CSVAEGQGASGYTF.

This chain connects TRBV5-4 to TRBJ2-1; 8 nucleotides match TRBD2. The CDR3 consists of 15 residues. Trimming took 0 bases from V and 4 from J; bases not matched to a gene: 3. CDR1 and CDR2 from the germline V gene are SGHNT and YYREEE (reference sequence). CDR3 in DNA: TGTGCCAGCAGCTTGGGCCCGGGGGGGTACAATGAGCAGTTCTTC. This translates into CASSLGPGGYNEQFF.

The chain recombines TRBV7-2 with TRBJ2-1, with D uncertain. The CDR3 spans 14 residues. V lost 4 bases and J lost 10, with 17 bases in between. Looked up from germline, CDR1 is SGHTA and CDR2 is FQGNSA. CDR3 region: CASSSTNLDWEQFF. The CDR3 nucleotides read TGTGCCAGCAGCTCAACGAATCTCGACTGGGAGCAGTTCTTC.

The rearrangement links TRBV2 to TRBJ2-1, with 9 positions matching TRBD2. J lost 8 bases, V lost 8 bases, and 7 bases had no gene match. The CDR3 length is 13 residues. CDR1 is SNHLY and CDR2 is FYNNEI in the germline V gene. This CDR3 is CASGTSLVDEQFF. CDR3 nucleotide sequence: TGTGCCAGCGGGACTAGCCTGGTGGATGAGCAGTTCTTC.

The chain carries TRBV7-2 and TRBJ1-2; 8 nucleotides line up with TRBD1. The V and J ends lost 5 bases and 2 bases, in that order; junction bases with no gene match: 4. The germline CDR1 and CDR2 sequences are SGHTA and FQGNSA. The CDR3 spans 14 residues. In nucleotides, the CDR3 is TGTGCCAGCAGCCAGAACAGGGGGAACTATGGCTACACCTTC. Its translation is CASSQNRGNYGYTF.

The chain is built from TRBV12-3 or TRBV12-4 and TRBJ1-2; no firm D call. Between the trimmed V and J ends, which lost 6 bases and 6 bases, there was a span of 11 bases. The CDR3 contains 12 residues. The CDR3 DNA reads TGTGCCAGCAGGGGCAACCAGGATGGCTACACCTTC. Translation: CASRGNQDGYTF.

The V call is TRBV5-1, the J call TRBJ1-6, with 7 positions matching TRBD1. V trimming: 4 bases; J trimming: 10 bases; junction bases outside the gene matches: 8. Per the germline V gene, CDR1 is SGHRS and CDR2 is YFSETQ. The CDR3 runs to 14 residues. CDR3 DNA sequence: TGCGCCAGCAGCATTACCGGGACAGTCTCACCCCTCCACTTT. This sequence encodes CASSITGTVSPLHF.